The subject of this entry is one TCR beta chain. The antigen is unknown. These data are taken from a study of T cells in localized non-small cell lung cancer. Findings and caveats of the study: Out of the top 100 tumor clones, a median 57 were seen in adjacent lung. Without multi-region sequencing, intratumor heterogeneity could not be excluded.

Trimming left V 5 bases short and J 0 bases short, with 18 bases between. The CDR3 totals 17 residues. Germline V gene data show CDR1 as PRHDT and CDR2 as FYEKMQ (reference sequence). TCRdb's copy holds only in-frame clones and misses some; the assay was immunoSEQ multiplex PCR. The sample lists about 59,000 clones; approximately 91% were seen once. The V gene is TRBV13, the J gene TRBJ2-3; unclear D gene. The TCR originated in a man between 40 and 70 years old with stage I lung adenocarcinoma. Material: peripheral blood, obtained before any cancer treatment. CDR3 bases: TGTGCCAGCAGCAACCAAAGAGTGGCAGCGAGCACAGATACGCAGTATTTT. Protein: CASSNQRVAASTDTQYF.